This T cell receptor beta chain was retrieved from a study of blood T cell repertoires in COVID-19. Turning to the study itself: PBMCs, B-cell-depleted T cells, or T cells were the source of the cDNA or gDNA that made up the material.

Original processing methods: Nucleated cell counts were estimated from reference gene primer amplification. Assay used: immunoSEQ multiplex PCR; TCRdb lists only in-frame clones, some missing. That table supplies the V and J calls and clone size; D and trimming were determined from the DNA. The sample contains about 160,000 clones, around 82% of which appear only once. Researchers sorted participants into cohorts using their self-reported clinical history. Recovered status applied to Cohort 3 donors who had two consecutive negative PCRs. It also applied to those with clearance or with symptom resolution. Germline CDR1 and CDR2: MNHEY and SMNVEV (reference sequence). The CDR3 contains 17 residues. V was clipped by 3 bases and J by 1 base; unmatched bases: 5.

The clonotype was recovered from a middle-aged man who had recovered from COVID-19. The V call is TRBV27, the J call TRBJ2-3, with 12 nucleotides matching TRBD2. Sequencing was performed on PBMCs or T cells enriched from blood (not recorded which). Here the CDR3 reads CASSFLAGGPGTDTQYF. The CDR3 DNA follows: TGTGCCAGCAGTTTCCTAGCGGGGGGGCCCGGCACAGATACGCAGTATTTT.